This is a list of T cell receptor beta chains from one sample in a study of T cells in Graves' hyperthyroidism and ophthalmopathy. From the multiplex PCR reads, TCRdb called clonotypes with MiXCR, one entry per CDR3 protein. Of around 700,000 distinct CDR3 sequences in the sample, approximately 36% were seen once. The source material was blood. The receptors come from a woman aged 40 to 50 with Graves' hyperthyroidism. CDR3s include the opening cysteine and the closing phenylalanine or tryptophan. The D gene is left open where the match is weak. Expanded clones are given a class, and other clones once, few, many or no size at all.

>-|TRBJ1-4|many|13|TRBV20-1
TGCAGTGCTAGAGCGCCAACTAATGAAAAACTGTTTTTT
CSARAPTNEKLFF
>-|TRBJ2-1|-|11|TRBV5-6
TGTGCCAGCAGGAAGGGGGATGAGCAGTTCTTC
CASRKGDEQFF
>TRBD1|TRBJ1-2|-|11|TRBV7-9
TGTGCCAGCACTACAGGGGAGGTCTACACCTTC
CASTTGEVYTF
>TRBD2|TRBJ2-5|-|15|TRBV20-1
TGCAGTGCTCCCCCGGGGCTAGCGGGGAAAGAGACCCAGTACTTC
CSAPPGLAGKETQYF
>-|TRBJ1-2|once|15|TRBV5-1
TGTGCCAGCAGCGGAATTACAGAAAACCACTATGGCTACACCTTC
CASSGITENHYGYTF
>TRBD1|TRBJ1-5|-|15|TRBV7-2
TGTGCCAGCAGCTTCGATAGCAGGGGGCCTCAGCCCCAGCATTTT
CASSFDSRGPQPQHF
>-|TRBJ2-7|many|12|TRBV5-6
TGTGCCAGCAGCTTGGAGTGGTACGAGCAGTACTTC
CASSLEWYEQYF
>TRBD2|TRBJ2-5|-|15|TRBV19
TGTGCCAGTACGAGCGGGACTAGTCGGGAAGAGACCCAGTACTTC
CASTSGTSREETQYF
>-|TRBJ1-6|many|14|TRBV9
TGTGCCAGCAGCGTAAAACAGCTTAATTCACCCCTCCACTTT
CASSVKQLNSPLHF
>-|TRBJ2-6|many|18|TRBV7-2
TGTGCCAGCAGCTTACAGGCGGTGATTAGCTCTGGGGCCAACGTCCTGACTTTC
CASSLQAVISSGANVLTF
>TRBD1|TRBJ2-5|few|15|TRBV20-1
TGCAGTGCTAGGATAGGGGACAGATACCAAGAGACCCAGTACTTC
CSARIGDRYQETQYF
>-|TRBJ2-5|-|15|TRBV12-3/TRBV12-4
TGTGCCAGCAGTTTTCTAACGAGGGTATCGGAGACCCAGTACTTC
CASSFLTRVSETQYF
>-|TRBJ1-6|many|15|TRBV5-4
TGTGCCAGCAGCTTGAAGACATCCCCGGGGTCACCCCTCCACTTT
CASSLKTSPGSPLHF
>TRBD1|TRBJ2-3|few|16|TRBV7-9
TGTGCTAGCAGCTTAGGGGTGGACAGGCGCACAGATACGCAGTATTTT
CASSLGVDRRTDTQYF
>TRBD2|TRBJ2-5|once|13|TRBV11-3
TGTGCCAGCAGTTCTAGCGGAGAAGAGACCCAGTACTTC
CASSSSGEETQYF
>TRBD2|TRBJ2-2|-|17|TRBV4-3
TGCGCCAGCAGCCAAGGGGCACTAGCGGGAGTCGCCGGGGAGCTGTTTTTT
CASSQGALAGVAGELFF
>TRBD1|TRBJ1-1|many|13|TRBV12-3/TRBV12-4
TGTGCCAGCAGTGACAGGGCGAAAGCTGAAGCTTTCTTT
CASSDRAKAEAFF
>TRBD1|TRBJ1-1|many|16|TRBV10-3
TGTGCCATCAGTGAGAGGTGGGGACAGGGGAACACTGAAGCTTTCTTT
CAISERWGQGNTEAFF
>-|TRBJ1-3|many|15|TRBV7-2
TGTGCCAGCAGCTTAGGACAGTCCTCTGGAAACACCATATATTTT
CASSLGQSSGNTIYF
>TRBD1|TRBJ1-5|-|14|TRBV7-9
TGTGCCAGCAGCCAGGGACAGGCCACAGATACGCAGCATTTT
CASSQGQATDTQHF
>-|TRBJ1-1|-|15|TRBV5-8
TGTGCCAGCAGTTACGATGAGGGCGGGTACACTGAAGCTTTCTTT
CASSYDEGGYTEAFF
>-|TRBJ1-4|-|16|TRBV20-1
TGCAGTGCAATTGGACAGCAATTGGAAACCTATGAAAAACTGTTTTTT
CSAIGQQLETYEKLFF
>-|TRBJ2-5|many|13|TRBV19
TGTGCCAGTAGTAAGGAGCTATTGGCGACCCAGTACTTC
CASSKELLATQYF
>-|TRBJ2-5|-|15|TRBV20-1
TGCAGTGCTAGAGGGTCTGTGGCGGGGAAAGAGACCCAGTACTTC
CSARGSVAGKETQYF
>-|TRBJ1-1|many|13|TRBV10-1
TGCGCCAGCAGTCCGGAGTTGAACACTGAAGCTTTCTTT
CASSPELNTEAFF
>-|TRBJ2-5|-|14|TRBV6-6
TGTGCCAGCAGCTTAGCAGGGGGGAGAGAGGCCCAGTACTTC
CASSLAGGREAQYF
>-|TRBJ1-1|-|14|TRBV12-3/TRBV12-4
TGTGCCAGCAGTTTGACGGGGGCGGGAGGTGAAGCTTTCTTT
CASSLTGAGGEAFF
>-|TRBJ2-7|many|12|TRBV7-9
TGTGCCAGCAGCTTAGTAGAACCTATGCAGTACTTC
CASSLVEPMQYF
>-|TRBJ2-5|many|13|TRBV6-5
TGTGCCAGCAGTTACTCTAGGGTAGAAACCCAGTACTTC
CASSYSRVETQYF
>-|TRBJ2-7|many|13|TRBV5-1
TGTGCCAGCAGCTTGTCGGGAACCTACGAGCAGTACTTC
CASSLSGTYEQYF
>-|TRBJ1-1|-|14|TRBV20-1
TGCAGTGCACCACCAGGCTTAGGTCACACTGAAGCTTTCTTT
CSAPPGLGHTEAFF
>-|TRBJ1-5|-|15|TRBV19
TGTGCCAGTAGTCAGGACACCTTAGGCGATCAGCCCCAGCATTTT
CASSQDTLGDQPQHF
>-|TRBJ1-2|-|17|TRBV7-2
TGCGCCAGCAGCCAAAGGGGTCGGGGTCAGGCTACGGATGGCTACACCTTC
CASSQRGRGQATDGYTF
>-|TRBJ2-7|few|16|TRBV7-2
TGCGCCAGCAGCCAAGGTGGGCGCGGGGCGGCCTACGAGCAGTACTTC
CASSQGGRGAAYEQYF
>-|TRBJ2-1|-|14|TRBV6-5
TGTGCCAGCAGTTCCCACTCGGACGTCGATGAGCAGTTCTTC
CASSSHSDVDEQFF
>TRBD1|TRBJ1-5|few|14|TRBV3-1
TGTGCCAGCAGCCAAGGACAGGGCTATCGGCCCCAGCATTTT
CASSQGQGYRPQHF
>-|TRBJ2-7|-|13|TRBV20-1
TGCAGTGCTAAGGGGGGTTTTACCTACGAGCAGTACTTC
CSAKGGFTYEQYF
>-|TRBJ2-5|many|15|TRBV19
TGTGCCAGTAGCCAAGCAGTGTCCCCTCAAGAGACCCAGTACTTC
CASSQAVSPQETQYF